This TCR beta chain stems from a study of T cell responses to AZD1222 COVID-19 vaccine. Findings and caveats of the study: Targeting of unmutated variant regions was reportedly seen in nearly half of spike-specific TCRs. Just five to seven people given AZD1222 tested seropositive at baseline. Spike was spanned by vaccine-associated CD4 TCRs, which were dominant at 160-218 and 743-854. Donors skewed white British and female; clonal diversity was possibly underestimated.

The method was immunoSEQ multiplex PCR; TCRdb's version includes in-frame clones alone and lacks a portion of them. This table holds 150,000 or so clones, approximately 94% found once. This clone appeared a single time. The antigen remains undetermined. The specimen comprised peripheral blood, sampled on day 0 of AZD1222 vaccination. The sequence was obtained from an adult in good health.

The CDR3 DNA reads as TGTGCCAGCAGCTTGGGGACAGGGGGCAATGAGCAGTTCTTC. Protein product: CASSLGTGGNEQFF. This chain uses TRBV5-4 with TRBJ2-1; TRBD1 aligns across 10 bases. CDR3 size: 14 residues. With V trimmed by 0 bases and J by 6 bases, 0 bases remained unmatched. From germline, CDR1 is SGHNT and CDR2 YYREEE (reference sequence).